This record concerns one T cell receptor (beta chain) sequence. Its target is unknown. Trimming removed 3 bases from V and 6 bases from J, with 9 bases in between. Germline V CDR1 and CDR2: LNHDA, SQIVND (reference sequence). CDR3 size: 13 residues. This sample stems from a study of OX40 agonist ivuxolimab in advanced cancers. Background on the study: Patients received intravenous ivuxolimab every 2 weeks at 0.01 to 10 mg/kg. Study conclusions and caveats: The study observed clonal expansion of CD4+ and CD8+ blood T cells by week 6 at 0.1 to 3.0 mg/kg.

The table came from immunoSEQ multiplex PCR; TCRdb's copy has only in-frame clones and leaves some out. Among about 82,000 clones listed, roughly nine tenths were seen once. Autoimmune disease history or systemic immunosuppression barred patients. The sequence derives from an adult with an advanced solid tumor such as melanoma, head and neck, liver or kidney cancer. Sample: CD4+ or CD8+ T cells sorted from blood, taken in a trial of the OX40 agonist ivuxolimab. The rearrangement links TRBV19 to TRBJ1-3; D is undetermined. CDR3 loop: CASSIRATNTIYF. The CDR3 DNA reads as TGTGCCAGTAGTATCCGGGCCACAAACACCATATATTTT.